The 10 T cell receptor beta chains reported below all come from one sample, sequenced in a study of T cells after yellow fever vaccination. One entry per CDR3 protein, called by TCRdb with MiXCR from the 5' RACE reads. The table lists 150,000 to 200,000 distinct CDR3 sequences, 11% of them singletons. The sequences come from CD8+ T cells sorted from PBMCs, collected 15 days after the yellow fever booster vaccination. These receptors were taken from a man in his late teens or twenties who received the YFV17D yellow fever vaccine.

The table lists this clonotype with many counts. The chain uses TRBV27 and TRBJ2-7; 10 bases match TRBD1. This CDR3 region has 15 residues. Germline V gene lookup returns CDR1 MNHEY and CDR2 SMNVEV (reference sequence). The V segment lost 6 bases and the J segment 4 bases; nucleotides outside the gene matches: 9. The CDR3 protein is CASRTGTGDIYEQYF. The DNA for the CDR3 is TGTGCCAGCAGAACCGGGACAGGGGACATTTACGAGCAGTACTTC.

This chain links TRBV9 with TRBJ1-6; D not resolved. Germline lookup yields CDR1 SGDLS and CDR2 YYNGEE. With 0 bases removed from V and 0 bases from J, the gap between germline ends came to 4 bases. The CDR3 totals 15 residues. The CDR3 DNA is TGTGCCAGCAGCGTAGGAAGCTCCTATAATTCACCCCTCCACTTT. It translates to CASSVGSSYNSPLHF.

Here the CDR3 reads CASRETGTGGFDEQFF. CDR3 in DNA: TGTGCCAGCAGGGAAACCGGGACAGGGGGCTTCGATGAGCAGTTCTTC. V and J are TRBV7-9 and TRBJ2-1; the match to TRBD1 covers 12 bases. CDR1 and CDR2 from the germline V gene are SEHNR and FQNEAQ (reference sequence). The CDR3 runs 16 residues. Trimming cost V 6 bases and J 8 bases; bases outside gene matches: 11. Based on the CDR3 plus reference TRBV7-9 and TRBJ2-1, the full variable domain is DTGVSQNPRHKITKRGQNVTFRCDPISEHNRLYWYRQTLGQGPEFLTYFQNEAQLEKSRLLSDRFSAERPKGSFSTLEIQRTEQGDSAMYLCASRETGTGGFDEQFFGPGTRLTVL.

This clonotype was found a few times. The chain links TRBV10-3 to TRBJ2-7; D perhaps matches TRBD1 (6 bases). The germline V and J ends were trimmed by 4 bases and 2 bases, with 12 bases remaining between them. The V gene's germline CDR1 is ENHRY and CDR2 SYGVKD. The CDR3 is 14 amino acids. The CDR3 region is CAISGSDRPYEQYF. CDR3 bases: TGTGCCATCAGTGGTTCCGACAGGCCCTACGAGCAGTACTTC.

This clonotype was counted between two and nine times. V and J are TRBV6-5 and TRBJ1-1; D remains ambiguous. Trimming took 4 bases from V and 2 from J, leaving 8 bases between them. CDR1 is MNHEY, CDR2 SVGAGI, per germline. This CDR3 is built from 13 residues. The CDR3 DNA reads TGTGCCAGCAGTTTTCGCGATAACACTGAAGCTTTCTTT. It encodes CASSFRDNTEAFF.

The table lists this clonotype with a few counts. The rearrangement links TRBV7-2 to TRBJ1-5; D gene uncertain. Germline CDR1 and CDR2: SGHTA and FQGNSA. The CDR3 has 15 residues. V was clipped by 3 bases and J by 1 base, with 10 bases between them. For the CDR3, the DNA is TGTGCCAGCAGCTTGGAGATTCTAAGCAATCAGCCCCAGCATTTT. This codes for CASSLEILSNQPQHF. Supplemented by reference TRBV7-2 and TRBJ1-5, the full variable domain reads GAGVSQSPSNKVTEKGKDVELRCDPISGHTALYWYRQSLGQGLEFLIYFQGNSAPDKSGLPSDRFSAERTGGSVSTLTIQRTQQEDSAVYLCASSLEILSNQPQHFGDGTRLSIL.

On this clonotype itself: At one of its ends the junction is not consistent with the germline gene, which may arise from a read error. The chain combines TRBV29-1 with TRBJ2-4, with 7 bases matching TRBD1. The V gene's germline CDR1 is SQVTM and CDR2 ANQGSEA. The CDR3 loop spans 15 amino acids. CDR3 amino acids: CGVEGTALAKNIQYF. In DNA, the CDR3 is TGCGGCGTAGAAGGGACAGCGCTAGCCAAAAACATTCAGTACTTC.

This clonotype was recorded a few times. V is TRBV6-2 or TRBV6-3 and J is TRBJ1-1; the match to TRBD1 covers 7 bases. The V and J ends lost 6 bases and 0 bases, in that order; junction bases with no gene match: 7. The germline CDR1 and CDR2 sequences are MNHEY and SVGEGT. The CDR3 loop spans 15 amino acids. The CDR3: CASSPRGNMNTEAFF. Written as DNA, the CDR3 is TGTGCCAGCAGCCCCAGGGGGAACATGAACACTGAAGCTTTCTTT.

J is TRBJ2-7 and V is TRBV4-1; 7 bases align to TRBD1. Germline values: CDR1 MGHRA, CDR2 YSYEKL. Trimming cost V 1 base and J 5 bases; bases outside gene matches: 8. This CDR3 contains 15 residues. The DNA for the CDR3 is TGCGCCAGCAGCCAAGTATTTGGGACAGCGGACGAGCAGTACTTC. It translates to CASSQVFGTADEQYF.

CDR3 sequence reads: CSVVRPQGGMHF. The CDR3 coding sequence is TGCAGCGTGGTCCGGCCACAGGGGGGGATGCATTTT. V and J are TRBV29-1 and TRBJ1-5; 8 bases match TRBD1. Unmatched junction bases numbered 13, after V lost 6 bases and J lost 15 bases. The CDR3 consists of 12 residues. Looked up from germline, CDR1 is SQVTM and CDR2 is ANQGSEA. Using reference TRBV29-1 and TRBJ1-5 for the parts outside the CDR3, the full variable domain is SAVISQKPSRDICQRGTSLTIQCQVDSQVTMMFWYRQQPGQSLTLIATANQGSEATYESGFVIDKFPISRPNLTFSTLTVSNMSPEDSSIYLCSVVRPQGGMHFGDGTRLSIL.